The 4 T cell receptor beta chains below were found in one sample sequenced in a study of neurological immune-mediated disorders. MiXCR, run by TCRdb on the 5' RACE reads, gives a single entry per CDR3 protein. The sample records about 32,000 distinct CDR3 sequences, 13% being singletons. The time point was: technical triplicate 2. The sample was CD4+ T cells from blood. The receptors were sampled from a female donor with HTLV-1-associated myelopathy (HAM/TSP).

The V call is TRBV11-2, the J call TRBJ2-1; 9 positions match TRBD1. V dropped 5 bases and J dropped 9; count of bases not matched to a gene: 26. Germline CDR1 SGHAT, CDR2 FQNNGV. The CDR3 spans 20 residues. The CDR3 coding sequence is TGTGCCAGCAGCCCCCGGAAAATCGGACAGGGGTTAAGGGAGATTGGTGAGCAGTTCTTC. Translated, it gives CASSPRKIGQGLREIGEQFF. The entire variable domain, with the rest obtained from reference TRBV11-2 and TRBJ2-1, is as follows: EAGVAQSPRYKIIEKRQSVAFWCNPISGHATLYWYQQILGQGPKLLIQFQNNGVVDDSQLPKDRFSAERLKGVDSTLKIQPAKLEDSAVYLCASSPRKIGQGLREIGEQFFGPGTRLTVL.

This clonotype has just one count. V is TRBV19 and J is TRBJ2-2; TRBD2 matches 8 bases. This CDR3 has 16 residues. CDR1 is LNHDA, CDR2 SQIVND, per germline (reference sequence). The junction had 3 bases not matched to a gene; V was cut back by 2 bases and J by 1 base. In DNA, the CDR3 is TGTGCCAGTAGTATAATAACTAGCGGGAACACCGGGGAGCTGTTTTTT. Its protein product is CASSIITSGNTGELFF. The full variable domain, completed using reference TRBV19 and TRBJ2-2, is DGGITQSPKYLFRKEGQNVTLSCEQNLNHDAMYWYRQDPGQGLRLIYYSQIVNDFQKGDIAEGYSVSREKKESFPLTVTSAQKNPTAFYLCASSIITSGNTGELFFGEGSRLTVL.

In its sample, this clonotype was seen many times. The rearrangement uses TRBV14 and TRBJ2-5; D possibly matches TRBD1 or TRBD2 (5 bases each). Germline V gene lookup returns CDR1 SGHDN and CDR2 FVKESK. The CDR3 runs to 15 residues. V gave up 1 base and J gave up 1 base, with 10 bases separating them. The CDR3 DNA sequence: TGTGCCAGCAGCCAAGCGTACGGGGCCCAAGAGACCCAGTACTTC. Translation gives CASSQAYGAQETQYF.

This clonotype has ten or more counts. This rearrangement joins TRBV7-2 to TRBJ2-5; TRBD2 aligns across 9 bases. The J segment lost 1 base and the V segment lost 6 bases, leaving 12 bases of the junction unmatched. There are 17 residues in the CDR3. CDR1 is SGHTA, CDR2 FQGNSA, per germline. The CDR3 spells CASRPEGRGGGQETQYF. The DNA for the CDR3 is TGTGCCAGCAGACCCGAAGGGCGGGGGGGAGGCCAAGAGACCCAGTACTTC.